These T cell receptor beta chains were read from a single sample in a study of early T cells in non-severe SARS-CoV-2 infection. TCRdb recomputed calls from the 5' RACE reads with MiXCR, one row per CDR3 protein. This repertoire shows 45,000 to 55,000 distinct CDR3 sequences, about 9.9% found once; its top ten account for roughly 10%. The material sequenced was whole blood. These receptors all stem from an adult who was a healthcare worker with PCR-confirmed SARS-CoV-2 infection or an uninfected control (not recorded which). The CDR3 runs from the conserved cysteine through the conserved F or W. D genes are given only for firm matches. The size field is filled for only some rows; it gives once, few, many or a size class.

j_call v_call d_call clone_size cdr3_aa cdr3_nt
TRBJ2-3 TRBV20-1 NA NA CSATSKQGATDTQYF TGCAGTGCTACTTCAAAACAGGGAGCCACAGATACGCAGTATTTT
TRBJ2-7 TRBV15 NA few CATSRVIGREREQYF TGTGCCACCAGCAGAGTTATTGGCAGGGAAAGAGAGCAGTACTTC
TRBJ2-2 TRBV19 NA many CASSITTGELFF TGTGCCAGTAGTATAACCACCGGGGAGCTGTTTTTT
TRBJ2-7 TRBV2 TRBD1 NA CASTRTGEGEQYF TGTGCCAGCACCCGGACAGGGGAAGGCGAGCAGTACTTC
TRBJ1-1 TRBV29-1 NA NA CSVDRDTVGRTEAFF TGCAGCGTTGATCGAGACACCGTAGGGCGTACTGAAGCTTTCTTT
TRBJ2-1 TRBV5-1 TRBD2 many CASSLGSGGNEQFF TGCGCCAGCAGCTTGGGGTCGGGGGGCAATGAGCAGTTCTTC
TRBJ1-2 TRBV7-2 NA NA CASSLGRWDYGYTF TGTGCCAGCAGCTTAGGCAGATGGGACTATGGCTACACCTTC
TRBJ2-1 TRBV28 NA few CASSLRPRGNEQFF TGTGCCAGCAGTTTACGTCCCCGGGGCAATGAGCAGTTCTTC
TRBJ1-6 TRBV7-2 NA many CASSVMGRGYNSPLHF TGTGCCAGCAGCGTCATGGGGCGAGGGTATAATTCACCCCTCCACTTT
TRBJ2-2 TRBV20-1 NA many CSARDPGGRGETGELFF TGCAGTGCTAGAGATCCTGGAGGACGCGGGGAGACCGGGGAGCTGTTTTTT
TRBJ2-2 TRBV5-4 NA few CASSLANSYTGELFF TGTGCCAGCAGCTTGGCGAACAGCTACACCGGGGAGCTGTTTTTT
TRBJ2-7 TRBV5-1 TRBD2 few CASSLVAGWEGEQYF TGCGCCAGCAGCTTGGTGGCTGGCTGGGAGGGGGAGCAGTACTTC
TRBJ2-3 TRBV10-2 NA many CASITERGTDTQYF TGCGCCAGCATCACAGAGAGGGGGACAGATACGCAGTATTTT
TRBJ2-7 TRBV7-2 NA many CASSLGPTSGEQYF TGTGCCAGCAGCCTCGGACCGACTAGTGGCGAGCAGTACTTC
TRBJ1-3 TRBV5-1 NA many CASSLGGTSNSGNTIYF TGCGCCAGCAGCTTGGGAGGGACATCGAACTCTGGAAACACCATATATTTT
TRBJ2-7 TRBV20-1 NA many CSARVANTYEQYF TGCAGTGCTAGAGTGGCCAACACCTACGAGCAGTACTTC
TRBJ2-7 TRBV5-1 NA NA CASSLIGPYEQYF TGCGCCAGCAGCTTGATCGGACCCTACGAGCAGTACTTC
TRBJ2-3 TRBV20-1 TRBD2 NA CSASPLAGVSTDTQYF TGCAGTGCTAGTCCACTAGCGGGAGTTAGCACAGATACGCAGTATTTT
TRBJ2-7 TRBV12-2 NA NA CASRYKWDRVLYEQYF TGTGCAAGTCGCTACAAATGGGACAGGGTACTCTACGAGCAGTACTTC
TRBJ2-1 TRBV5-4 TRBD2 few CASSWGGLAGGPDEQFF TGTGCCAGCAGCTGGGGAGGACTAGCGGGGGGGCCCGATGAGCAGTTCTTC
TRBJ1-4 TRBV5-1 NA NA CASSSGVSTNEKLFF TGCGCCAGCAGCTCCGGCGTATCCACTAATGAAAAACTGTTTTTT
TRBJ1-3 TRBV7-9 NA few CASSLGTVVNTIYF TGTGCCAGCAGCTTAGGGACAGTGGTAAACACCATATATTTT
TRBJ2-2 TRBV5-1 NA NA CASSLEAGSRELFF TGCGCCAGCAGCTTGGAGGCGGGGTCGAGGGAGCTGTTTTTT
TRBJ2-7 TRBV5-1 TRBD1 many CASSLETGGYEQYF TGCGCCAGCAGCTTGGAGACAGGGGGTTACGAGCAGTACTTC
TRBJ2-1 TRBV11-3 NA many CASSFGGGQYNEQFF TGTGCCAGCAGCTTTGGGGGTGGCCAATACAATGAGCAGTTCTTC
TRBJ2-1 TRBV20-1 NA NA CSASVFGDEQFF TGCAGTGCTAGCGTGTTTGGAGATGAGCAGTTCTTC
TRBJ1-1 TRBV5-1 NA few CASSLYSGENTEAFF TGCGCCAGCAGCTTGTATTCAGGGGAGAACACTGAAGCTTTCTTT
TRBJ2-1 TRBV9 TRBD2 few CASSVFTSGRANIFNEQFF TGTGCCAGCAGCGTATTTACTAGCGGGAGGGCCAATATCTTCAATGAGCAGTTCTTC
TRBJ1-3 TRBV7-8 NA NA CASSLAFYPGNTIYF TGTGCCAGCAGCTTAGCCTTCTACCCTGGAAACACCATATATTTT
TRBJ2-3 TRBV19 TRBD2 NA CASSIVSRGLAGGTQYF TGTGCCAGTAGTATAGTAAGTCGAGGACTAGCGGGAGGCACGCAGTATTTT
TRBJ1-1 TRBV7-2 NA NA CASSPLGTRAFF TGTGCCAGCAGCCCTTTGGGGACGAGAGCTTTCTTT
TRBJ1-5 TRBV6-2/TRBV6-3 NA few CASMWASSSNQPQHF TGTGCCAGCATGTGGGCAAGTAGTAGCAATCAGCCCCAGCATTTT
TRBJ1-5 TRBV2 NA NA CASSPDIEAQHF TGTGCCAGCTCTCCGGACATCGAAGCCCAGCATTTT
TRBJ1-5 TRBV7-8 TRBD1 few CASSRDRVGQPQHF TGTGCCAGCAGCCGAGACAGGGTGGGTCAGCCCCAGCATTTT
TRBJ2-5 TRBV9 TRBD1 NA CASSVGDRRETQYF TGTGCCAGCAGCGTAGGGGACAGAAGAGAGACCCAGTACTTC
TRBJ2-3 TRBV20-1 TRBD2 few CSAKKIAGSTDTQYF TGCAGTGCTAAGAAAATAGCGGGGAGCACAGATACGCAGTATTTT
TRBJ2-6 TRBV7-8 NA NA CASSSPGLASGANVLTF TGTGCCAGCAGCTCACCGGGCCTTGCCTCTGGGGCCAACGTCCTGACTTTC
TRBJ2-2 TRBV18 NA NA CASPSATGELFF TGTGCCAGCCCGTCCGCCACCGGGGAGCTGTTTTTT
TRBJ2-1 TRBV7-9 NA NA CASSPLGARDEQFF TGTGCCAGCAGCCCGTTAGGGGCGCGGGATGAGCAGTTCTTC
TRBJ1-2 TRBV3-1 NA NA CASSQVFRGEGYGYTF TGTGCCAGCAGCCAGGTGTTCCGGGGGGAAGGCTATGGCTACACCTTC
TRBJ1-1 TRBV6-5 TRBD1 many CASSITGTGVYEAFF TGTGCCAGCAGTATAACCGGGACAGGGGTCTATGAAGCTTTCTTT
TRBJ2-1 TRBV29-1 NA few CSVEGDTLGSYNEQFF TGCAGCGTTGAAGGGGATACCCTAGGTTCCTACAATGAGCAGTTCTTC
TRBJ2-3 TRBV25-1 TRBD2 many CASSEYMASGKSDTDTQYF TGTGCCAGCAGTGAATATATGGCTAGCGGGAAATCCGACACAGATACGCAGTATTTT
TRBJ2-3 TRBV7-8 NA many CASSLDRHQSTDTQYF TGTGCCAGCAGCTTAGATAGACACCAAAGCACAGATACGCAGTATTTT
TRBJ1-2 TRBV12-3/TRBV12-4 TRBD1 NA CASSLLDREGHYGYTF TGTGCCAGCAGTTTATTGGACAGGGAGGGTCACTATGGCTACACCTTC
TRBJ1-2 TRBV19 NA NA CASSIGGAPLGYTF TGTGCCAGTAGTATAGGCGGAGCTCCCCTCGGCTACACCTTC
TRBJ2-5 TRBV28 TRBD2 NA CATTSGSLETQYF TGTGCCACTACTAGCGGGAGTTTGGAGACCCAGTACTTC
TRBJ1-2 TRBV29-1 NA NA CSVEGQHRDYGYTF TGCAGCGTTGAGGGACAACACCGCGACTATGGCTACACCTTC
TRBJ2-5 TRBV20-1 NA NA CSARILPDSRSGADQETQYF TGCAGTGCTAGAATTCTTCCCGACAGTAGATCGGGGGCGGACCAAGAGACCCAGTACTTC
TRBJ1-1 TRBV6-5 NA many CASSYRNTEAFF TGTGCCAGCAGTTACCGGAACACTGAAGCTTTCTTT
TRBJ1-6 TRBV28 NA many CASVAGTWSPLHF TGTGCCAGTGTCGCGGGGACATGGTCACCCCTCCACTTT
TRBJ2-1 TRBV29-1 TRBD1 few CSADTDREQFF TGCAGCGCCGACACGGACAGGGAGCAGTTCTTC
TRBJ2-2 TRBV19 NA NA CASSSRDRGFGAGELFF NA
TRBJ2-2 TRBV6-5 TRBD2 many CASSYSGLAGAGELFF TGTGCCAGCAGTTACTCCGGACTAGCGGGAGCCGGGGAGCTGTTTTTT
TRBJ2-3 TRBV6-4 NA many CASSDSAGHTDTQYF TGTGCCAGCAGTGACTCAGCGGGACACACAGATACGCAGTATTTT